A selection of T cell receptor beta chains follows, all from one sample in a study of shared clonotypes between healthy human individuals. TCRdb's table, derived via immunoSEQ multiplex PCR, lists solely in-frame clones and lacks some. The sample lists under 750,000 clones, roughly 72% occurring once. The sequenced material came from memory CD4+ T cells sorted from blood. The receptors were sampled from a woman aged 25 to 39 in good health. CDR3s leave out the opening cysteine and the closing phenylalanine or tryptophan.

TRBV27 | ASSRRERETQY
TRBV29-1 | SVDEAGNTEAF
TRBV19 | ASRENSGANVLT
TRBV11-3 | ASSLGLAGAYNEQF
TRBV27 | ASSSAGGGNYGYT
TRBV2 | AVSTGASIYGYT
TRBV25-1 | ASQTSEGHNEQF
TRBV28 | ASSLVQGVADTQY
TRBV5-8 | ASSLRGAAVYT
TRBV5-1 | ASSLETVTYNEQF
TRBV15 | ATSRDWEYEQY
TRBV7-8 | ASSLGDKLAGGSTDTQY
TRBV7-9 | ASSFQGTDTQY
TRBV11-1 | ASSLGLADEQF
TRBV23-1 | ASSPGGANRTNEKLF
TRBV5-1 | ASSLEFPGNSGELF
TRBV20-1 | SVTDYGYT
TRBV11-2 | ASTTAGTSGRETQY
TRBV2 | ASKGDGYNEQF
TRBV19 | ASSISSGRTDTQY
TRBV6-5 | ASSSGPSTYEQY
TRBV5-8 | ASSLSGVETQY
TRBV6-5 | ASSGDRGFGNTIY
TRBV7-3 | ASSLTQVSSYNEQF
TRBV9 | ASSLRTSGMQETQY
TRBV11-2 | ASSSQQGLEAF
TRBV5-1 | ASSLPGGREAF
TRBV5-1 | ASSYGTENTGELF
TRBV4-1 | ASSSLRQKTGSTNEKLF
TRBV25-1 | ASSGSSYEQY
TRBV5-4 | ASSRLTSGKNIQY
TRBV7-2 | ASSPWISGANVLT
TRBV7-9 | ASSLQEHTEAF
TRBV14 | ASSHTRQGWYGYT
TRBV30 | AWSREIHTGTGKAF
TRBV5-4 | ASSFREYSDEQY
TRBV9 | ASSVGQTSLPYGYT
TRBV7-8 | ASSFGVVRGAYEQY
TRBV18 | ASSLGQDQETQY
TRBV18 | ASSPLYEQY
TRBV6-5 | ASSSTSGRTYNEQF
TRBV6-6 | ASANQETQY
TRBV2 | ASGRRASYEQY
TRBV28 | ASRWRGPYNTEAF
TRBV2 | ASSGTGGGQPQH
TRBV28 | ASSPGQGIEKLF
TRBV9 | ASSATKLAGASYEQY
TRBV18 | ASSPPAGTTNEKLF
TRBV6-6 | ASSYSTGLHTDTQY
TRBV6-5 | ASTINPGAVYT
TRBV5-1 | ASRLTPGQENEQF
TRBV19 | ASSIDGGSNQPQH
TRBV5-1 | ASSPGTSDSAYEQY
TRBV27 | ASSRQQPWTASNEKLF